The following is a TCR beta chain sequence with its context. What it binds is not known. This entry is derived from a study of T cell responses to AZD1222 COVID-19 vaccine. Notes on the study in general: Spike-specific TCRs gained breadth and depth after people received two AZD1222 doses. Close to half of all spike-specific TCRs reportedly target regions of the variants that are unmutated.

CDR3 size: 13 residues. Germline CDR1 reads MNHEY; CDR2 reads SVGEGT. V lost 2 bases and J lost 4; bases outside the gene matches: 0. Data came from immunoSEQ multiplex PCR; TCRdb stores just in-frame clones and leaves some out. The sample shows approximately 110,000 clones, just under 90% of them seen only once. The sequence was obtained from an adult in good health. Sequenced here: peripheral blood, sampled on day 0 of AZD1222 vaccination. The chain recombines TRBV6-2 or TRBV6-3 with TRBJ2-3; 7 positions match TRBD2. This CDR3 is CASSYAGADTQYF. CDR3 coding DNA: TGTGCCAGCAGTTACGCGGGGGCAGATACGCAGTATTTT.